This TCR beta chain was recorded in a study of OX40 agonist ivuxolimab in advanced cancers. Study-wide background: It was permissible to have had prior anti-PD-1, anti-PD-L1 or anti-CTLA-4 therapy, and around 43% had some. One hepatocellular carcinoma and a couple of cutaneous melanoma patients partially responded.

The length of the CDR3 is 12 residues. The V end was cut by 2 bases, the J end by 3 bases, with 7 bases between. The germline V gene has CDR1 GTSNPN and CDR2 SVGIG (reference sequence). Sequencing used immunoSEQ multiplex PCR; TCRdb keeps in-frame clones, though not all of them. This sample has some 86,000 clones, with under 85% found just once. Concerning this clone itself: Its antigen is not identified.

Study-level points and caveats: Expanded clones tended on average to be more numerous among CD8+ T cells than CD4+. Among expanded peripheral T cells, antigen specificity went undetermined.

The V and J genes are TRBV30 and TRBJ1-2; D ambiguous. This clonotype was obtained from an adult with an advanced solid tumor such as melanoma, head and neck, liver or kidney cancer. The specimen was CD4+ or CD8+ T cells sorted from blood, collected in a trial of the OX40 agonist ivuxolimab. The CDR3 coding sequence is TGTGCCTGGAGTCTTCCGGACTATGGCTACACCTTC. It yields the protein CAWSLPDYGYTF.